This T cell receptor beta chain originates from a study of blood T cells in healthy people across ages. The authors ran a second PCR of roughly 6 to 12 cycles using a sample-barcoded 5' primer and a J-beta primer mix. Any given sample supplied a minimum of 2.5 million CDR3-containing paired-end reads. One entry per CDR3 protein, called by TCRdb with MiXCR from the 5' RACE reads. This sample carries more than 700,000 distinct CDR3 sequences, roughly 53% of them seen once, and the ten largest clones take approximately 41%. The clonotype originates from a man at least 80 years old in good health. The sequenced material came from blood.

Written as DNA, the CDR3 is TGTGCCAGCAGTTACAGGACTAGCGGGAGGGGTTCCTACAATGAGCAGTTCTTC. It specifies CASSYRTSGRGSYNEQFF. The chain uses TRBV6-5 and TRBJ2-1; 15 nucleotides align to TRBD2. Trimming took 2 bases from V and 1 from J; bases not matched to a gene: 3. The CDR3 spans 18 residues. Germline V gene sequence: CDR1 MNHEY, CDR2 SVGAGI.